The clone carrying this T cell receptor (beta chain) came up a few times. The data belong to a study of human T cells and chemical hapten exposure. The V and J ends lost 4 bases and 7 bases, in that order; junction bases with no gene match: 16. The CDR3 runs 17 residues. Germline V CDR1 and CDR2: SEHNR, FQNEAQ (reference sequence). This sample's time point: pre-sensitization, week 0. Specified treatment: therapeutic diphenylcyclopropenone sensitization with weekly scalp DPC. Unfractionated whole blood was the source of the extracted total RNA. TCRdb recomputed calls from the RACE reads with MiXCR, one row per CDR3 protein. The sample consists of around 330,000 distinct CDR3 sequences, 4.5% to 7% of them appearing once.

This sequence was found in a woman younger than 35 with alopecia areata. Some clones in this sample may be carry-over from other donors' samples. This chain connects TRBV7-9 to TRBJ1-1; 9 bases are a match to TRBD1. The sample was whole blood, taken in connection with sensitization to the hapten diphenylcyclopropenone (DPC). CDR3 sequence: CASSYLPAGTGRVEAFF. CDR3 in DNA: TGTGCCAGCAGCTACTTACCCGCCGGGACAGGGAGGGTTGAAGCTTTCTTT.